This T cell receptor (beta chain) was sequenced during a study of OX40 agonist ivuxolimab in advanced cancers. Whole-study context: Anti-PD-1, anti-PD-L1 or anti-CTLA-4 therapy given earlier was allowed, and roughly 40% had some. Overall study results and limits: On average, a greater number of expanded clones characterised CD8+ T cells relative to CD4+.

Generated by immunoSEQ multiplex PCR, the TCRdb table keeps only in-frame clones and is missing some. Among just under 100,000 clones, 94% were seen once, and the ten largest hold around 0.17%. This CDR3 contains 14 residues. Germline V gene data show CDR1 as SGHNT and CDR2 as YENEEA. J was trimmed by 5 bases and V by 5 bases; bases with no gene match: 5. Notes on this clone: The antigen is unknown.

This chain uses TRBV11-3 with TRBJ2-1; 8 nucleotides align to TRBD2. This TCR was sampled from an adult with an advanced solid tumor such as melanoma, head and neck, liver or kidney cancer. The starting material was CD4+ or CD8+ T cells sorted from blood, obtained in a trial of the OX40 agonist ivuxolimab. The CDR3 loop reads CASSPAGADNEQFF. The CDR3, as DNA: TGTGCCAGCAGCCCAGCGGGAGCGGACAATGAGCAGTTCTTC.